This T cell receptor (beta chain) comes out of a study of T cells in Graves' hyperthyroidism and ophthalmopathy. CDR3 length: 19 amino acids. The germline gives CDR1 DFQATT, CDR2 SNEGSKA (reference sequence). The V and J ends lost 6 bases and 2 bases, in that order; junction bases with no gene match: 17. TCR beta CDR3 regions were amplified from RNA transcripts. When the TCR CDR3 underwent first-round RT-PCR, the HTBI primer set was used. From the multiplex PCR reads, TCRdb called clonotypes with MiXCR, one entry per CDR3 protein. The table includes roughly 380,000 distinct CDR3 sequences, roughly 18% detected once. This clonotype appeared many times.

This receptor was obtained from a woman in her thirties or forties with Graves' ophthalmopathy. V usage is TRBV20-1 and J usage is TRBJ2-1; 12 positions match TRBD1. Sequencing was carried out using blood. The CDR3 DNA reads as TGCAGTGCCACCCCGGGACAGGGGGCGAAGCGGGAAACCTACAATGAGCAGTTCTTC. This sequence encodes CSATPGQGAKRETYNEQFF.